This record looks at one T cell receptor (beta chain) sequence and its context. The data were obtained in a study of shared clonotypes between healthy human individuals. Produced via immunoSEQ multiplex PCR; TCRdb's table is partial and in-frame only. This table has approximately 480,000 clones, roughly 79% appearing once. Germline CDR1 reads SGHTA; CDR2 reads FQGNSA. The CDR3 is 18 amino acids. V was pared by 1 base and J by 6 bases, with 17 bases of the junction left unmatched. The sequence was collected from a middle-aged woman in good health. Some clones in this sample may be carry-over from other donors' samples. The genes are TRBV7-2 and TRBJ2-7; TRBD2 aligns across 8 bases. Sequenced sample: PBMCs. CDR3: CASSLVLGVAGGLSEQYF. Written as DNA, the CDR3 is TGTGCCAGCAGCTTAGTATTGGGGGTGGCGGGAGGTCTCTCCGAGCAGTACTTC.